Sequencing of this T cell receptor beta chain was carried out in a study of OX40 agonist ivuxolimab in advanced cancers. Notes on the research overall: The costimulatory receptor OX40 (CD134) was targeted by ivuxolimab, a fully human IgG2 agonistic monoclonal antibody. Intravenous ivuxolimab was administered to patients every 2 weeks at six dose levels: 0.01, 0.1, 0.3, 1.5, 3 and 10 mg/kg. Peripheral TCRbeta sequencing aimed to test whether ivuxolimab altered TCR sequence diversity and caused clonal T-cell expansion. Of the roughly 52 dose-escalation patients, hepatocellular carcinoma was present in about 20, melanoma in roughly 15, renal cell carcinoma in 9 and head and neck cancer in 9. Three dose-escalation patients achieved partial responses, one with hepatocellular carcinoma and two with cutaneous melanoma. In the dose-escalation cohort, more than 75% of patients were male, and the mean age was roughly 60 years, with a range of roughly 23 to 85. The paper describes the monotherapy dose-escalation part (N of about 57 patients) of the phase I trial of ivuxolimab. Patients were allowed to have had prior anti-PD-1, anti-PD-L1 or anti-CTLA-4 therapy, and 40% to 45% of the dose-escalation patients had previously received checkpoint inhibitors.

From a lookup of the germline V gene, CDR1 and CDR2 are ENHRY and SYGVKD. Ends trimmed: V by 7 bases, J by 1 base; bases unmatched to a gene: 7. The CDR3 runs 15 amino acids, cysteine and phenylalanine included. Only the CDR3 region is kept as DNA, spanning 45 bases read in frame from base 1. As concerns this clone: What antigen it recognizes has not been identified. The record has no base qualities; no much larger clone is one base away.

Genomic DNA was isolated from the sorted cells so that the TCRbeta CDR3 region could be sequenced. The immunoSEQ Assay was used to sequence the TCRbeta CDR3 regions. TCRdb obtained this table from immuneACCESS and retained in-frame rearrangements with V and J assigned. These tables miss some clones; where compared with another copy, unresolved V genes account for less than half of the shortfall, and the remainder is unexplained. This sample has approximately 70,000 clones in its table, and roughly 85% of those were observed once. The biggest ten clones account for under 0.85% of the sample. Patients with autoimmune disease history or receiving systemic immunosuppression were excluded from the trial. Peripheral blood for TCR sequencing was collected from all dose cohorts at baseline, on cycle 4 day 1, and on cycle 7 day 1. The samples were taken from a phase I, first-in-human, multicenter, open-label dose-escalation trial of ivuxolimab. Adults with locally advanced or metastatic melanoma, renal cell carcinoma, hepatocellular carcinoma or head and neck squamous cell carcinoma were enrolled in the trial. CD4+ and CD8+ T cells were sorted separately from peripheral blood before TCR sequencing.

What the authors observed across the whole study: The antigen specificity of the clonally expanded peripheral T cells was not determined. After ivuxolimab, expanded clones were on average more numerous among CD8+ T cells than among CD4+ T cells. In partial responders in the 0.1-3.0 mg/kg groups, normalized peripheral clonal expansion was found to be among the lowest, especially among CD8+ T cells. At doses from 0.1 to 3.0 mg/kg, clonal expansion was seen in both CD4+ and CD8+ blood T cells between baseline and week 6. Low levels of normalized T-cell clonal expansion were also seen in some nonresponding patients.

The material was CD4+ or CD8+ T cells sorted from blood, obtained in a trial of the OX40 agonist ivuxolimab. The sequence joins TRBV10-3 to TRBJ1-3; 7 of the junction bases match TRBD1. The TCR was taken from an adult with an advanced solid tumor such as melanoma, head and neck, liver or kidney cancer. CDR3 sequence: CAINPGQLSGNTIYF. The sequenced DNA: TGTGCCATCAACCCGGGACAGCTTTCTGGAAACACCATATATTTT.